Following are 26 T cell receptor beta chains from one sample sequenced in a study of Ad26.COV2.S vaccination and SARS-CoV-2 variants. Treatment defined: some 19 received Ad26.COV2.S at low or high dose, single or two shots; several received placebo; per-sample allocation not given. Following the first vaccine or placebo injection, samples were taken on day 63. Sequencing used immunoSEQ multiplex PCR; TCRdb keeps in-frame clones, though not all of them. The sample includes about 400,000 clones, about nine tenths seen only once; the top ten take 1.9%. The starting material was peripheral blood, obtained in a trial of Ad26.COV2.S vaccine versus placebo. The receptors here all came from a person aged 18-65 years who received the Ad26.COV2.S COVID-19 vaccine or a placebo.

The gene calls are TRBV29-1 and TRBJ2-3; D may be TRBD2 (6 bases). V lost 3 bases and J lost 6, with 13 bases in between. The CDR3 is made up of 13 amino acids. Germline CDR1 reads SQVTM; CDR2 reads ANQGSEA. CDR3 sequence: CSVDGARGDTQYF. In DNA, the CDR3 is TGCAGCGTTGACGGGGCGCGGGGCGATACGCAGTATTTT.

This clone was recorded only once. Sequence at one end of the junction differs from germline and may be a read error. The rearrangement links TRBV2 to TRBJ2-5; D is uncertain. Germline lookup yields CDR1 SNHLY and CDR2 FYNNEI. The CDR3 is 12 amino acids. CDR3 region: CASTEGGETQYF. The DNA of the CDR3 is TGTGCCAGCACTGAAGGTGGGGAGACCCAGTACTTC.

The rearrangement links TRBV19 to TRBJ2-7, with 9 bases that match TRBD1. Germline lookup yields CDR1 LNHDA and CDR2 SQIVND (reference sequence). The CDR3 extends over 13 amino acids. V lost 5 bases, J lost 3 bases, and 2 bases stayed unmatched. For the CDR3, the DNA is TGTGCCAGTAGTTGGACAGGGGACTACGAGCAGTACTTC. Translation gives CASSWTGDYEQYF.

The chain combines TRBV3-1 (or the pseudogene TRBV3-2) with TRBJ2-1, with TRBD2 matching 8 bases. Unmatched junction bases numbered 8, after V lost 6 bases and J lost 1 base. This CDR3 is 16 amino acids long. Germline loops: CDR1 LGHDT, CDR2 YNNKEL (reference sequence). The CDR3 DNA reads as TGTGCCAGCAGACCTGGAGGCGGGAGGTCCTACAATGAGCAGTTCTTC. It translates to CASRPGGGRSYNEQFF.

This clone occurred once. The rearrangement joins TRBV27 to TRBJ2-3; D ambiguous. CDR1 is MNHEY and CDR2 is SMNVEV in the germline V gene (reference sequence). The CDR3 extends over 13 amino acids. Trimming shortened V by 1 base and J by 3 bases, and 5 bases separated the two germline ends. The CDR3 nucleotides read TGTGCCAGCAGTTTATACCCGACAGATACGCAGTATTTT. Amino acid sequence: CASSLYPTDTQYF.

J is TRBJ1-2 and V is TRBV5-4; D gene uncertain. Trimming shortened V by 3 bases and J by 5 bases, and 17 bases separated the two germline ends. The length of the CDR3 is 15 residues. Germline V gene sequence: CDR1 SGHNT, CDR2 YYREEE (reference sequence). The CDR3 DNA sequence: TGTGCCAGCAGCTCGGCGGCCGCCGCATGGTATGGCTACACCTTC. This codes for CASSSAAAAWYGYTF.

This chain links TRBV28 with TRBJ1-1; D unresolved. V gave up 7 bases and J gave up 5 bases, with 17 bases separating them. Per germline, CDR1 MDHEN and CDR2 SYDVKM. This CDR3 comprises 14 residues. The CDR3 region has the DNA TGTGCCAGCAATCTCTCCGGAGGAGGGACTGAAGCTTTCTTT. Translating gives CASNLSGGGTEAFF.

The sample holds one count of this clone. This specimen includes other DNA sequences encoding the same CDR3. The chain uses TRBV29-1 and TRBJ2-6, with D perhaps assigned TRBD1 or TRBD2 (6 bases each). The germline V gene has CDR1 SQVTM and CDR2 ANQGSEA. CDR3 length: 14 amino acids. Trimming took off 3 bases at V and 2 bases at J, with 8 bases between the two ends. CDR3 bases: TGCAGCGTTGAGGAGGGGGCTGGGGCCAACGTCCTGACTTTC. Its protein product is CSVEEGAGANVLTF.

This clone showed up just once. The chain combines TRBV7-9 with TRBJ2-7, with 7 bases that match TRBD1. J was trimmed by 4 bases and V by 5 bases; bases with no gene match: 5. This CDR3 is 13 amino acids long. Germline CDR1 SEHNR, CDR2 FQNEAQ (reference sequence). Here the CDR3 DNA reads TGTGCCAGCAGCAAAGGGGGCCCATACGAGCAGTACTTC. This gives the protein CASSKGGPYEQYF.

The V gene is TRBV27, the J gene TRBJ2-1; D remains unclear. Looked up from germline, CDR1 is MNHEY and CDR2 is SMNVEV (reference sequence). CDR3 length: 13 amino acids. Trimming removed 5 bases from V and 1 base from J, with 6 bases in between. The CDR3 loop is CASSPKSYNEQFF. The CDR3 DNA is TGTGCCAGCAGTCCGAAATCCTACAATGAGCAGTTCTTC.

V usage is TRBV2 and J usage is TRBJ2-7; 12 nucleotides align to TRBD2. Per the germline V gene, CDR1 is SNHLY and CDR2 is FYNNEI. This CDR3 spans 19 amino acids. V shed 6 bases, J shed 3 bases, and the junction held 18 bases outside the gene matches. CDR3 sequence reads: CASSGIPLPGLAGNYEQYF. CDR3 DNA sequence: TGTGCCAGCAGCGGAATCCCCCTCCCTGGACTAGCGGGAAACTACGAGCAGTACTTC.

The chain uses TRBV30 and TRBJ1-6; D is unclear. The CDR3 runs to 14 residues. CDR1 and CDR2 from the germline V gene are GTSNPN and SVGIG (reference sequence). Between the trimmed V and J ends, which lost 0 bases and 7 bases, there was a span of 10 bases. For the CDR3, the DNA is TGTGCCTGGAGTGTACGAACTACGAATTCACCCCTCCACTTT. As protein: CAWSVRTTNSPLHF.

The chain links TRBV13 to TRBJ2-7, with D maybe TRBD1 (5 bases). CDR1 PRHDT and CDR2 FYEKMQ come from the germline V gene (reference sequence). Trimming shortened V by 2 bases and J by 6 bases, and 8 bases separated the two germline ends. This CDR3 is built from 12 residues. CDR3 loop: CASSLIGAEQYF. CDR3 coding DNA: TGTGCCAGCAGCTTAATAGGGGCCGAGCAGTACTTC.

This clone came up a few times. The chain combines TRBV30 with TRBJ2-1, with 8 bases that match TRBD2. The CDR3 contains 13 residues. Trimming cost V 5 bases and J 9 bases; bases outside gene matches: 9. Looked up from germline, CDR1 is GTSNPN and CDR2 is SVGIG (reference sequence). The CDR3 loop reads CAWRRGEWSEQFF. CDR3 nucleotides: TGTGCCTGGCGGCGGGGGGAGTGGAGTGAGCAGTTCTTC.

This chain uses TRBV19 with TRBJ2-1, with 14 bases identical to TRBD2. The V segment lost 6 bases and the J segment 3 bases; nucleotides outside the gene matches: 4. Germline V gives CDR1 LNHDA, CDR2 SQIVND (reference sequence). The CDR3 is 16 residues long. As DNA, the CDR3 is TGTGCCAGTAGCCCCGGGACTAGCGGGAGCTACAATGAGCAGTTCTTC. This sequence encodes CASSPGTSGSYNEQFF.

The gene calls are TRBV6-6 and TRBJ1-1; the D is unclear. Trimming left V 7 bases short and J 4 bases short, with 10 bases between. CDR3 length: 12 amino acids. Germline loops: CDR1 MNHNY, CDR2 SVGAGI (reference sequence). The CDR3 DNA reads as TGTGCCAGCACCCCGAGTGGCACTGAAGCTTTCTTT. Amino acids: CASTPSGTEAFF.

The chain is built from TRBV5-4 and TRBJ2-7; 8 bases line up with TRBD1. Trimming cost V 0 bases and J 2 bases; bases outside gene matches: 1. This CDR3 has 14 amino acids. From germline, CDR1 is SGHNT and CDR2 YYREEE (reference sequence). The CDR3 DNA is TGTGCCAGCAGCTTGGCAGGGGGCGCCTACGAGCAGTACTTC. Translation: CASSLAGGAYEQYF.

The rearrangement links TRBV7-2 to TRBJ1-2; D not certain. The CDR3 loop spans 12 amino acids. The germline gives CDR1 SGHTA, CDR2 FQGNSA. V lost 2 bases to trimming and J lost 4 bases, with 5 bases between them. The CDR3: CASSLTAYGYTF. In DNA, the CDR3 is TGTGCCAGCAGCTTAACGGCCTATGGCTACACCTTC.

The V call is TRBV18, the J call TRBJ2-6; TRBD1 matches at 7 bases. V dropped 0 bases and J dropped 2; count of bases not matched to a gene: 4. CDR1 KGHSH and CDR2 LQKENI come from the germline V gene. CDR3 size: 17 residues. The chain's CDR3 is CASSPPSTGAGANVLTF. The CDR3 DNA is TGTGCCAGCTCACCACCCAGCACAGGGGCTGGGGCCAACGTCCTGACTTTC.

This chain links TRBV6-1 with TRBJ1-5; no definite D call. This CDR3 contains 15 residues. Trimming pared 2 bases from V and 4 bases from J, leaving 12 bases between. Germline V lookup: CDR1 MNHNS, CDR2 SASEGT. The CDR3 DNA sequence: TGTGCCAGCAGTGAAAATGGTGGCACTAATCAGCCCCAGCATTTT. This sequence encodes CASSENGGTNQPQHF.

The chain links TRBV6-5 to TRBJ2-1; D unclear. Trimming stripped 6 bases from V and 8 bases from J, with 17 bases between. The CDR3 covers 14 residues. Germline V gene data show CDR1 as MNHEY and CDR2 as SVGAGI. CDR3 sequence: CASSSSWASDEQFF. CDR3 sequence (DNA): TGTGCCAGCAGCTCCTCTTGGGCTTCGGATGAGCAGTTCTTC.

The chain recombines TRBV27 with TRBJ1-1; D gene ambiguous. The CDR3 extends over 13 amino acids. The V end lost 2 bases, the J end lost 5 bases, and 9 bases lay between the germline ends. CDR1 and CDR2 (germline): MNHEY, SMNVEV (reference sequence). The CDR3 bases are TGTGCCAGCAGTTTAGGGCTGAGAACTGAAGCTTTCTTT. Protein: CASSLGLRTEAFF.

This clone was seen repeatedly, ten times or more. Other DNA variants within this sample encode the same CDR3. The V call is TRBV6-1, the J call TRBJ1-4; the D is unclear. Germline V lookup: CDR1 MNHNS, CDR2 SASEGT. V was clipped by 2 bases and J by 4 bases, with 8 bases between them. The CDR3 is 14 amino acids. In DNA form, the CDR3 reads TGTGCCAGCAGTGAAACGGGAAGTAATGAAAAACTGTTTTTT. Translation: CASSETGSNEKLFF.

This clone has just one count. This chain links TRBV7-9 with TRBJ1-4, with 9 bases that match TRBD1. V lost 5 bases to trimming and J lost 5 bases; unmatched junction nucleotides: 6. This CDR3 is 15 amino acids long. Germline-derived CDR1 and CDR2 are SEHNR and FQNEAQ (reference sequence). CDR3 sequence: CASSTGQGRNEKLFF. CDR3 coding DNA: TGTGCCAGCAGCACTGGACAGGGGAGGAATGAAAAACTGTTTTTT.

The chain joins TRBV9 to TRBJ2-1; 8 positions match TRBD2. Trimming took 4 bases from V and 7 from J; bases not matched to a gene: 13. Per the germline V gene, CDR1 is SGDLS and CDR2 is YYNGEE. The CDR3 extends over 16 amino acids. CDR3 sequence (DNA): TGTGCCAGCAGCTCTTATAGCGGGGCAGGTTATAATGAGCAGTTCTTC. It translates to CASSSYSGAGYNEQFF.

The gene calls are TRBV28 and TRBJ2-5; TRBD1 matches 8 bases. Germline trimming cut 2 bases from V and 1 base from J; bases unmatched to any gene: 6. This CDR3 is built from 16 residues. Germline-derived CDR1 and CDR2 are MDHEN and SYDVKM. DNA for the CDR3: TGTGCCAGCAGTTTAGTAGGCAGGGGGCTCCAAGAGACCCAGTACTTC. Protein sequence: CASSLVGRGLQETQYF.